This T cell receptor beta chain was recovered during a study of cytomegalovirus exposure and HLA in healthy donors. About the research overall: Earlier results showed almost 120 million unique TCR beta sequences derived from roughly 190 million T cells. The Caucasian-associated ancestry cluster held over 65% of 350 to 450 genotyped donors. The study, taken as a whole, reports: Altogether, 164 TCR beta chains were recorded as cytomegalovirus-associated. V- and J-gene trimming in TCR beta was tied to a missense DCLRE1C variant by an analysis performed later.

The CDR3 loop spans 14 amino acids. V gave up 4 bases and J gave up 5 bases; unmatched junction bases: 2. The germline CDR1 and CDR2 sequences are LGHNA and YNFKEQ. As concerns this clone: Its target is unknown.

The PCR employed 60 Vbeta primers together with 13 Jbeta primers. Method: immunoSEQ multiplex PCR; TCRdb's copy keeps in-frame clones and lacks some. The table includes 140,000 to 150,000 clones, about 80% detected once. Sequencing was done on a sample of PBMCs. The receptor comes from a man aged 35 to 55 in good health and CMV-seronegative. The chain recombines TRBV4-2 with TRBJ2-1, with 10 bases lining up with TRBD1. The CDR3 DNA sequence: TGTGCCAGCAGCCCGGACAGGGGGGACAATGAGCAGTTCTTC. Translated: CASSPDRGDNEQFF.